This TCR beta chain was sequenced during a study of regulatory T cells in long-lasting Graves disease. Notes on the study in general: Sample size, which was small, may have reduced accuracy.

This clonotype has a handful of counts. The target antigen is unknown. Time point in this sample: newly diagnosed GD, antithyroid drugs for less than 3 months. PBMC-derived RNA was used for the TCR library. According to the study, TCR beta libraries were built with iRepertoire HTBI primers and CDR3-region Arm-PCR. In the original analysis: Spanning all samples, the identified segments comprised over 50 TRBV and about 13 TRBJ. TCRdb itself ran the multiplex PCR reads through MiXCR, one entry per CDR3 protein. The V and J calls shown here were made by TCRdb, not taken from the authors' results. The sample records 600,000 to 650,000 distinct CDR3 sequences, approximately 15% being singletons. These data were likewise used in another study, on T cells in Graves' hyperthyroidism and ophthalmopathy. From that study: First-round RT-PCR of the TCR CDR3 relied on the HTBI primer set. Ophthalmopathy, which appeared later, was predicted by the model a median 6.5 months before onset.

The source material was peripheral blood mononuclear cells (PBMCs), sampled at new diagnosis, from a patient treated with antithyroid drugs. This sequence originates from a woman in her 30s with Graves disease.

The CDR3 is CSAPRDREGNTQYF. Here the CDR3 DNA reads TGCAGTGCTCCACGGGACAGGGAGGGGAATACGCAGTATTTT. This chain links TRBV20-1 with TRBJ2-3, with 9 bases aligning to TRBD1. This CDR3 comprises 14 residues. Losses at the gene ends were 5 bases for V and 7 bases for J; bases not matched to a gene: 10. The V gene's germline CDR1 is DFQATT and CDR2 SNEGSKA (reference sequence).